The clone carrying this TCR beta chain has just a few counts. What it binds is unknown. The source of the sample is a study of beta chain features in type 1 diabetes. Study conclusions and caveats: When VDJ junctions were examined, type 1 diabetes patients showed fewer insertions and more deletions.

Investigators reverse transcribed all isolated RNA, so they sequenced expressed TCRB transcripts. Profiling relied on immunoSEQ multiplex PCR, and the TCRdb table lists in-frame clones only, not all of them. This sample yields 900,000 or so clones, of which 15% to 20% are seen a single time; around 0.02% belongs to the top ten. The germline V gene encodes CDR1 MNHEY and CDR2 SMNVEV (reference sequence). V dropped 3 bases and J dropped 4 bases, with 13 bases sitting between them. CDR3 length: 15 residues. The sequence was obtained from a woman aged 18-29 years in good health. Sample: naive CD4+ T cells from blood. The chain has TRBV27 and TRBJ1-3; D remains ambiguous. Here the CDR3 reads CASSFSSAMGNTIYF. The CDR3 coding sequence is TGTGCCAGCAGTTTTAGTTCGGCAATGGGAAACACCATATATTTT.